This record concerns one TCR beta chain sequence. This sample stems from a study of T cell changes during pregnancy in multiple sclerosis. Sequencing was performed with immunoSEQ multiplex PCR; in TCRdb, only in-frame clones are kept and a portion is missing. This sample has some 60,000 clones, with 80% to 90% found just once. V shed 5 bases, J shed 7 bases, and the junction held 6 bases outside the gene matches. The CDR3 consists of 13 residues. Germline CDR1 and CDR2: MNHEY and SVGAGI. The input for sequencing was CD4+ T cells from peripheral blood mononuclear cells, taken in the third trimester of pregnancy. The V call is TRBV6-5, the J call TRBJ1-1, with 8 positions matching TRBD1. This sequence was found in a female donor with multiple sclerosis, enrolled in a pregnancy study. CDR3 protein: CASSKLTGVEAFF. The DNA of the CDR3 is TGTGCCAGCAGTAAGTTGACAGGGGTTGAAGCTTTCTTT.